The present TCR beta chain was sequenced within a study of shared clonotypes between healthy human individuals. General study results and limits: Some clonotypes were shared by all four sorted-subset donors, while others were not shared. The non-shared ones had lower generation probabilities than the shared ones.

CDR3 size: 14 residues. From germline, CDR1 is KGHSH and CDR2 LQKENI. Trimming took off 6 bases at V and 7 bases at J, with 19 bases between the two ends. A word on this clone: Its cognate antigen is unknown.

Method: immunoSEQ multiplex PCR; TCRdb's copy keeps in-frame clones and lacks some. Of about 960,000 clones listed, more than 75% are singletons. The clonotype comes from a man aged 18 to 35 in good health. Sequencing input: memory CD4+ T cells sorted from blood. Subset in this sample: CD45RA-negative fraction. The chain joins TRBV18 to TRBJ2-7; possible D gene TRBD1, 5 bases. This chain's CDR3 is CASSQWGPSWEQYF. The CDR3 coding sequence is TGTGCCAGCTCCCAATGGGGCCCTTCGTGGGAGCAGTACTTC.